This TCR beta chain is drawn from a study of CD8 T cells in ankylosing spondylitis (dated by TCRdb to about 2017). Regarding the complete study: The study profiled T cell receptor beta repertoires in healthy donors and ankylosing spondylitis patients to find disease-linked TCR variants. The whole study cohort included over a hundred healthy donors and roughly 24 ankylosing spondylitis patients. Peripheral blood was sampled, and synovial fluid was additionally collected from ankylosing spondylitis patients.

This clonotype was picked up many times. Its target antigen remains unknown. Base qualities are not provided; no much larger clone lies one nucleotide away. The research as a whole found: Some motif variants were previously reported in synovial fluid and blood of reactive arthritis patients, suggesting common disease-initiation mechanisms. A TCR beta motif made up of several highly homologous amino acid variants appeared to be characteristic of blood from ankylosing spondylitis patients. According to the report, matched synovial fluid samples from ankylosing spondylitis patients were significantly enriched for the disease-linked clones. In peripheral blood, the disease-linked clones were found at relatively low frequencies and had a CD8+ phenotype.

Reads for this sample came from an Illumina HiSeq 2500. Quantitative 5'-RACE with molecular barcodes was used to prepare TCR beta libraries. In the paper's pipeline: A new computational method based on a probabilistic model of VDJ rearrangement was used to identify disease-linked TCR variants. The public sequencing data were trimmed at Q25 with fastp and processed into clonotypes with MiXCR by TCRdb, which kept only in-frame beta chains. Each CDR3 protein appears once, grouped with its most common genes and DNA. Clone size and V and J calls follow TCRdb, not the original study. This sample lists about 510,000 distinct CDR3 sequences; roughly 5.2% were detected once. The leading ten clones occupy roughly 3.5% of the sample. V is clipped by 5 bases and J by 0 bases, and the sequence between their germline boundaries is 14 bases long. Looking up the germline V gene yields CDR1 MNHEY and CDR2 SVGEGT. CDR3 length: 16 amino acids, cysteine to phenylalanine. Only the CDR3 part of the read is kept: 48 bases, read in frame from the first base.

Sequencing was carried out using blood, either unsorted or a sorted T cell fraction (not recorded which). The chain couples TRBV6-2 or TRBV6-3 to TRBJ2-1, with no confidently assigned D gene. This clonotype was obtained from a male donor with ankylosing spondylitis. The DNA sequence reads TGTGCCAGCAGTCCCCCGCGGTACCGCTCCTACAATGAGCAGTTCTTC. Its translation reads: CASSPPRYRSYNEQFF.